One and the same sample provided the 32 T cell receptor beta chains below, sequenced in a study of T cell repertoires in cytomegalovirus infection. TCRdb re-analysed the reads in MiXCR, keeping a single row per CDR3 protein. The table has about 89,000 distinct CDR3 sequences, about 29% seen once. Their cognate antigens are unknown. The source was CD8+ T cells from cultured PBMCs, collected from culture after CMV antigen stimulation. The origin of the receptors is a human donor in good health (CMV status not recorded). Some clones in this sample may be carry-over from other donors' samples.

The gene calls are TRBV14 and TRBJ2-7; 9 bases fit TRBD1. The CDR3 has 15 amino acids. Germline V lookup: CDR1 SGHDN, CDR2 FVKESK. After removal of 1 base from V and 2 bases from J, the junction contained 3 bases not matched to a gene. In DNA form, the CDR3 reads TGTGCCAGCAGCCAAGTTGGGACAGGGACCTACGAGCAGTACTTC. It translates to CASSQVGTGTYEQYF. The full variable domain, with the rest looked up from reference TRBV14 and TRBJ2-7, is EAGVTQFPSHSVIEKGQTVTLRCDPISGHDNLYWYRRVMGKEIKFLLHFVKESKQDESGMPNNRFLAERTGGTYSTLKVQPAELEDSGVYFCASSQVGTGTYEQYFGPGTRLTVT.

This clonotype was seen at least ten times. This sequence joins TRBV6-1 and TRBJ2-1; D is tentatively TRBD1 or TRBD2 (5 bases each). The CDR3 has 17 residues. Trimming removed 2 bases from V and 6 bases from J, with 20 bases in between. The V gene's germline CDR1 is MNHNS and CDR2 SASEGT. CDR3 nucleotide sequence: TGTGCCAGCAGTGAAATGTTGGGGACCACGAGGACCAATGAGCAGTTCTTC. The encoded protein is CASSEMLGTTRTNEQFF.

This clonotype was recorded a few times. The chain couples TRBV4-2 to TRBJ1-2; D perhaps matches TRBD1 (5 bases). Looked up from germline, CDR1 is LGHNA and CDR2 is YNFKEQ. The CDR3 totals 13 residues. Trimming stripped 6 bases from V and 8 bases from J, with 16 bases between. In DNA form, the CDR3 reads TGTGCCAGCAGTCCGGACATGGGGCTCGGCTACACCTTC. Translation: CASSPDMGLGYTF.

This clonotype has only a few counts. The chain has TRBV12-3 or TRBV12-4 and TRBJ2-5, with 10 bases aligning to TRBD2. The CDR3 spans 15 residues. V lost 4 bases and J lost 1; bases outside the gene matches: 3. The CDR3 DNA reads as TGTGCCAGCAGTTCCCTAGCGGGGGTCCAAGAGACCCAGTACTTC. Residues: CASSSLAGVQETQYF.

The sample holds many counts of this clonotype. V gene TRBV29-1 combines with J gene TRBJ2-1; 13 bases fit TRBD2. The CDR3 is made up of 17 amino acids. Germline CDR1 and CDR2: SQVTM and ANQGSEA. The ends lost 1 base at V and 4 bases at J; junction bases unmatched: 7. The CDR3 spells CSVEGGLAGALYNEQFF. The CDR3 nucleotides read TGCAGCGTTGAAGGTGGACTAGCGGGGGCCTTGTACAATGAGCAGTTCTTC.

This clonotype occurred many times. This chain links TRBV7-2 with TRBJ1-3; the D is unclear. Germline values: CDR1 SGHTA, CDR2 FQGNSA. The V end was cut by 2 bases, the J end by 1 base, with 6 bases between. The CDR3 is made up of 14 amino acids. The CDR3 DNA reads TGTGCCAGCAGCTTATTTTTGTCTGGAAACACCATATATTTT. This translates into CASSLFLSGNTIYF. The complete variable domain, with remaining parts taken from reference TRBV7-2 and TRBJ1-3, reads GAGVSQSPSNKVTEKGKDVELRCDPISGHTALYWYRQSLGQGLEFLIYFQGNSAPDKSGLPSDRFSAERTGGSVSTLTIQRTQQEDSAVYLCASSLFLSGNTIYFGEGSWLTVV.

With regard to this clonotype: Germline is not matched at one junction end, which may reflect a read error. CDR3 loop: CASSLETGLYEQYF. The CDR3 DNA reads as TGTGCCAGCAGTTTAGAGACAGGGCTCTACGAGCAGTACTTC. J is TRBJ2-7 and V is TRBV7-6, with 7 nucleotides matching TRBD1. Germline V gene sequence: CDR1 SGHVS, CDR2 FNYEAQ. The CDR3 loop spans 14 amino acids.

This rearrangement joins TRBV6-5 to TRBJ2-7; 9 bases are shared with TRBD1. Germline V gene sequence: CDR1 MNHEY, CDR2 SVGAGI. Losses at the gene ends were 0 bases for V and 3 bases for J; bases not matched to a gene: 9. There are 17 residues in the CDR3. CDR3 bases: TGTGCCAGCAGTTACTCTACCCACCCGACAGGGGGCTACGAGCAGTACTTC. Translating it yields CASSYSTHPTGGYEQYF.

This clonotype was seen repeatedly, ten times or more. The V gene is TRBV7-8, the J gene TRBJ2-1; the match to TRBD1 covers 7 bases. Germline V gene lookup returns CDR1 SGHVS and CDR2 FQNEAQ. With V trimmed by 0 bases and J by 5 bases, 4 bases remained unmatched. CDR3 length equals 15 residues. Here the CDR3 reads CASSLAAGGNNEQFF. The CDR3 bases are TGTGCCAGCAGCTTAGCTGCAGGGGGTAACAATGAGCAGTTCTTC. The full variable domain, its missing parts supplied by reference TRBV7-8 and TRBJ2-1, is GAGVSQSPRYKVAKRGQDVALRCDPISGHVSLFWYQQALGQGPEFLTYFQNEAQLDKSGLPSDRFFAERPEGSVSTLKIQRTQQEDSAVYLCASSLAAGGNNEQFFGPGTRLTVL.

Here the CDR3 reads CASSLHRAKNIQYF. The CDR3 region has the DNA TGTGCCAGCAGTTTACACAGGGCAAAAAACATTCAGTACTTC. The chain recombines TRBV28 with TRBJ2-4; possible D gene TRBD1, 6 bases. CDR1 and CDR2 from the germline V gene are MDHEN and SYDVKM. Trimming removed 2 bases from V and 4 bases from J, with 9 bases in between. This CDR3 has 14 amino acids.

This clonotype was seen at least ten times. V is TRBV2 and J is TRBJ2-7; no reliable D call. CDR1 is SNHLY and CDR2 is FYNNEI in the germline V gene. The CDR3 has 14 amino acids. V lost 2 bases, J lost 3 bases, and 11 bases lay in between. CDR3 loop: CASSELTINYEQYF. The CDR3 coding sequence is TGTGCCAGCAGTGAATTAACAATAAACTACGAGCAGTACTTC.

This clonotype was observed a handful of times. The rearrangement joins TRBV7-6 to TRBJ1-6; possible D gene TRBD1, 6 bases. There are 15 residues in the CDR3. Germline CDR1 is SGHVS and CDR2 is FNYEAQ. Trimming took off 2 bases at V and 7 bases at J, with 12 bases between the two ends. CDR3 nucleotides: TGTGCCAGCAGCTTACGACAGGACCTAAATTCACCCCTCCACTTT. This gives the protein CASSLRQDLNSPLHF.

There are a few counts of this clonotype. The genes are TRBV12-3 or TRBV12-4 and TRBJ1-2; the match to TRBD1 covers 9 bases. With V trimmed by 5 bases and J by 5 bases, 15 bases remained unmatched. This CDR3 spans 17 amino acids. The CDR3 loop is CASSLTPGQGVGYGYTF. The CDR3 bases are TGTGCCAGCAGTCTAACCCCGGGACAGGGTGTTGGATATGGCTACACCTTC.

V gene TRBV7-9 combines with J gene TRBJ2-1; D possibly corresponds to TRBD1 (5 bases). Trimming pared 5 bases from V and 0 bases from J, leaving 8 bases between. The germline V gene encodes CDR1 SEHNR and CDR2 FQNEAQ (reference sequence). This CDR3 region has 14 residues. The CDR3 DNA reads TGTGCCAGCAGCCGGACACTCTCCTACAATGAGCAGTTCTTC. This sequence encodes CASSRTLSYNEQFF.

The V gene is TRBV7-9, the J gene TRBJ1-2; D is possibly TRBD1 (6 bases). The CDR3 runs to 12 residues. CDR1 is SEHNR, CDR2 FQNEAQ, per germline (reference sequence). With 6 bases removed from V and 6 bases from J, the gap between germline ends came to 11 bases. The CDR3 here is CASSPEGDGYTF. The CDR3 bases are TGTGCCAGCAGTCCTGAGGGGGATGGCTACACCTTC.

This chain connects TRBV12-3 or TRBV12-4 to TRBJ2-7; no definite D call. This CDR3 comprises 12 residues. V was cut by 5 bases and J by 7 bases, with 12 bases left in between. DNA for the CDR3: TGTGCCAGCAGTCCCGCCCTTGTAGAGCAGTACTTC. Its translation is CASSPALVEQYF.

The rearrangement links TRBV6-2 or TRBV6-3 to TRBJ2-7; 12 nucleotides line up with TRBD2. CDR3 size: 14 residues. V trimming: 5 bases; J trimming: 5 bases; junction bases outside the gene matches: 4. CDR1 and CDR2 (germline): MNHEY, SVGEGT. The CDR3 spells CASSLRTSGDEQYF. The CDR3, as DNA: TGTGCCAGCAGTCTTCGGACTAGCGGGGACGAGCAGTACTTC.

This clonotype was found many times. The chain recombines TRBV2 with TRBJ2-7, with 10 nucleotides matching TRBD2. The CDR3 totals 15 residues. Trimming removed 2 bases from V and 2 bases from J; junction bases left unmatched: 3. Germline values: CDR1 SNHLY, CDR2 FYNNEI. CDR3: CASSESLAGAYEQYF. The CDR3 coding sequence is TGTGCCAGCAGTGAATCGCTAGCGGGAGCCTACGAGCAGTACTTC.

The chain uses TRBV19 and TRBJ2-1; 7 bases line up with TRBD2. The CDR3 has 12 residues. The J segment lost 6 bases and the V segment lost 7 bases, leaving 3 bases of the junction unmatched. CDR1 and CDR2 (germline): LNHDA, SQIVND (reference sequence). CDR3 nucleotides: TGTGCCAGTAATTCGGGGGGCAATGAGCAGTTCTTC. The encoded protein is CASNSGGNEQFF.

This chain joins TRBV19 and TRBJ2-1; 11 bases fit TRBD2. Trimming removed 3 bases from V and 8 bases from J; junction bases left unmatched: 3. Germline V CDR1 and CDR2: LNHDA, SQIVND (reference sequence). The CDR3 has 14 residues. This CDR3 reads CASSISGGAYEQFF. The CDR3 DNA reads TGTGCCAGTAGTATTAGCGGGGGGGCCTATGAGCAGTTCTTC.

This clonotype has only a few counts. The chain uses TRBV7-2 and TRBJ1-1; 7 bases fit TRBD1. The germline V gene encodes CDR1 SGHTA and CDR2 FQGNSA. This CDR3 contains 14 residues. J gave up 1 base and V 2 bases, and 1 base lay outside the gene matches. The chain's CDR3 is CASSLRTGNTEAFF. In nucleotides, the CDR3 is TGTGCCAGCAGCTTAAGGACAGGGAACACTGAAGCTTTCTTT.

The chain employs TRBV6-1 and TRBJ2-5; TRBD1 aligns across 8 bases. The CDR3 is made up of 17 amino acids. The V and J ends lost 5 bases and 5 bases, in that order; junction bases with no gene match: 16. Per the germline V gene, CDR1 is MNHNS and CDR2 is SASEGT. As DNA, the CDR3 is TGTGCCAGCAGTTTTACCGGGACAGGCACCCCTTGGGAGACCCAGTACTTC. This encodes CASSFTGTGTPWETQYF.

The DNA for the CDR3 is TGTGCCAGTATGGGAGACAGCCTCCACGAACGCAATCAGCCCCAGCATTTT. Protein sequence: CASMGDSLHERNQPQHF. The chain couples TRBV19 to TRBJ1-5, with D possibly TRBD1 on 5 matching bases. V dropped 7 bases and J dropped 2 bases, with 21 bases sitting between them. Germline lookup yields CDR1 LNHDA and CDR2 SQIVND (reference sequence). The CDR3 contains 17 residues.

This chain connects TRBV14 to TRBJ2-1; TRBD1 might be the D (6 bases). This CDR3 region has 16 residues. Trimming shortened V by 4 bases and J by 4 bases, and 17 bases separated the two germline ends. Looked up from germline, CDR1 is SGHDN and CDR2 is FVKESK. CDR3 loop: CASSPMGAPNYNEQFF. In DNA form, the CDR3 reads TGTGCCAGCAGCCCGATGGGGGCCCCGAATTACAATGAGCAGTTCTTC.

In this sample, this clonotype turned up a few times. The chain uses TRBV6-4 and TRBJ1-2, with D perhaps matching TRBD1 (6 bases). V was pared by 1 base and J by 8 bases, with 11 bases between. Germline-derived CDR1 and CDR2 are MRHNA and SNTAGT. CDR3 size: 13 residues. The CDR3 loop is CASSDFGGQGYTF. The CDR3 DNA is TGTGCCAGCAGTGACTTCGGGGGGCAAGGCTACACCTTC.

This chain's CDR3 is CATSDEGASYEQYF. The CDR3 DNA reads as TGTGCCACCTCCGACGAGGGAGCTTCCTACGAGCAGTACTTC. V is TRBV15 and J is TRBJ2-7; D is perhaps TRBD2 (5 bases). From germline, CDR1 is LNHNV and CDR2 YYDKDF (reference sequence). The CDR3 runs to 14 residues. Between the trimmed V and J ends, which lost 8 bases and 1 base, there was a span of 15 bases.

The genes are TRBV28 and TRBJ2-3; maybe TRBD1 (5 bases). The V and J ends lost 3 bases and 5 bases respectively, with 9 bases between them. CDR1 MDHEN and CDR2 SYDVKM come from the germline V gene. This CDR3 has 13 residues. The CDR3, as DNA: TGTGCCAGCAGTTTTGACAGCCAAGATACGCAGTATTTT. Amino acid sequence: CASSFDSQDTQYF.

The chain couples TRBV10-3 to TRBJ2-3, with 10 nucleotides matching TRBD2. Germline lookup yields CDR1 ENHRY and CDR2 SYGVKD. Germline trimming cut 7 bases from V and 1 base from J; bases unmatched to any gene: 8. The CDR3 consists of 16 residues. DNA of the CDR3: TGTGCCATCATGGGACTAGCGAGCGGGGGCACAGATACGCAGTATTTT. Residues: CAIMGLASGGTDTQYF.

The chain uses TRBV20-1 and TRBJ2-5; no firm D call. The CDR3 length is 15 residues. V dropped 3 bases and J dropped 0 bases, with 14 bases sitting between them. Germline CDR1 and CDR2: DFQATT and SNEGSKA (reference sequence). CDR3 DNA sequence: TGCAGTGCTAGGAGGATGGCCAAGTACCAAGAGACCCAGTACTTC. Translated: CSARRMAKYQETQYF.

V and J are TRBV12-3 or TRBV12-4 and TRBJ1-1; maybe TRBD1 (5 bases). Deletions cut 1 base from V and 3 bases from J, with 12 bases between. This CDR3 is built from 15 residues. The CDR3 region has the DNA TGTGCCAGCAGTTTAGGGGGCTTACGGTACACTGAAGCTTTCTTT. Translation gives CASSLGGLRYTEAFF.

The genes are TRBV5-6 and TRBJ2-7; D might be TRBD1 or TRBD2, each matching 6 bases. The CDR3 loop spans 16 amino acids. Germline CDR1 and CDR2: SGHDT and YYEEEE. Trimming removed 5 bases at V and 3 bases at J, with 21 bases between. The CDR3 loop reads CASSHGSSGANYEQYF. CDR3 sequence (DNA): TGTGCCAGCAGTCACGGATCGTCGGGGGCGAACTACGAGCAGTACTTC.

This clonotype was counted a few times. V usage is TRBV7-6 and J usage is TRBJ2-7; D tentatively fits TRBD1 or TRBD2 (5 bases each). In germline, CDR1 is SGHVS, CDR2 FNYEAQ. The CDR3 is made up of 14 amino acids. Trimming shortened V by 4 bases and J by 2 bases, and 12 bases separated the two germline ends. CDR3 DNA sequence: TGTGCCAGCAGCTCTAGGGACGGAACCTACGAGCAGTACTTC. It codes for CASSSRDGTYEQYF.